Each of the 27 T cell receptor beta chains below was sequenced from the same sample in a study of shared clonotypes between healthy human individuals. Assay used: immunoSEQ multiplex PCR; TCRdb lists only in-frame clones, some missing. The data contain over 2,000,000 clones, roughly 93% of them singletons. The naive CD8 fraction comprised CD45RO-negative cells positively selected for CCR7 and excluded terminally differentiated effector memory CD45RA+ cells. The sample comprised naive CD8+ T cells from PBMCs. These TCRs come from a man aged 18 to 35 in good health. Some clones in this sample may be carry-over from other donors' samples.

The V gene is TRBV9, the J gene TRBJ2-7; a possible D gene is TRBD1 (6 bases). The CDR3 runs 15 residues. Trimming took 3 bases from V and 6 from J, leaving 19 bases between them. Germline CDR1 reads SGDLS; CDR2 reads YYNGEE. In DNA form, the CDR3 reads TGTGCCAGCAGCGCCCAGGGGTTCACTCCAACCGAGCAGTACTTC. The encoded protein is CASSAQGFTPTEQYF.

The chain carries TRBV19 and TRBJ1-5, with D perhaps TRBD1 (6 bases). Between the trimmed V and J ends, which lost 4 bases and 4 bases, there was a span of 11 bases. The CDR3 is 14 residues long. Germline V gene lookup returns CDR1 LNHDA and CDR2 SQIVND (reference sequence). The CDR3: CASSTRTVNQPQHF. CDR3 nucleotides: TGTGCCAGTAGTACCAGGACAGTGAATCAGCCCCAGCATTTT. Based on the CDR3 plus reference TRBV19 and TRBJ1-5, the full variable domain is DGGITQSPKYLFRKEGQNVTLSCEQNLNHDAMYWYRQDPGQGLRLIYYSQIVNDFQKGDIAEGYSVSREKKESFPLTVTSAQKNPTAFYLCASSTRTVNQPQHFGDGTRLSIL.

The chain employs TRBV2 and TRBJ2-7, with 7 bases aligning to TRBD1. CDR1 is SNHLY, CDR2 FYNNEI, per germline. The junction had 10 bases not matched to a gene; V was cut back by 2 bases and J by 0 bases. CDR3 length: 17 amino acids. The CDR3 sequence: CASSEYAGGRTSYEQYF. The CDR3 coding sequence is TGTGCCAGCAGTGAATATGCAGGGGGACGGACCTCCTACGAGCAGTACTTC.

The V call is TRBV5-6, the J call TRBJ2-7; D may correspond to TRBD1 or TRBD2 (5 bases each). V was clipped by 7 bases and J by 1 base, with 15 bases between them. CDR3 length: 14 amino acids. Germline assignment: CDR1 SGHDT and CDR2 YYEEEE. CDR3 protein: CASGSGTDSYEQYF. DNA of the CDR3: TGTGCCAGCGGTTCCGGGACGGATTCCTACGAGCAGTACTTC. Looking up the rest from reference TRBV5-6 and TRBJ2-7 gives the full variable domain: DAGVTQSPTHLIKTRGQQVTLRCSPKSGHDTVSWYQQALGQGPQFIFQYYEEEERQRGNFPDRFSGHQFPNYSSELNVNALLLGDSALYLCASGSGTDSYEQYFGPGTRLTVT.

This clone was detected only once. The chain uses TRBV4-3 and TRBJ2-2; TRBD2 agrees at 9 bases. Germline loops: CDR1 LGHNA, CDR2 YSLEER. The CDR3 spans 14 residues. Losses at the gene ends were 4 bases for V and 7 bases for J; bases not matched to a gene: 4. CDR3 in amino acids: CASSRGLAFGELFF. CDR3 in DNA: TGCGCCAGCAGCCGTGGACTAGCGTTCGGGGAGCTGTTTTTT.

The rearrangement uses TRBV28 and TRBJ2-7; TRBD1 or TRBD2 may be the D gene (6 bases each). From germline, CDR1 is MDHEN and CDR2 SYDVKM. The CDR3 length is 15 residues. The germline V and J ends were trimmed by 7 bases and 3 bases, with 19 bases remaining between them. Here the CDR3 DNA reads TGTGCCAGCACCCCATATCGGGGGCTTGGCTACGAGCAGTACTTC. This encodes CASTPYRGLGYEQYF.

CDR3 sequence reads: CATLGEGHGYTF. The CDR3 DNA is TGTGCCACCCTAGGTGAGGGCCATGGCTACACCTTC. The rearrangement uses TRBV27 and TRBJ1-2; D is undetermined. Germline V CDR1 and CDR2: MNHEY, SMNVEV (reference sequence). The CDR3 length is 12 residues. V shed 10 bases and J shed 6 bases, with 15 bases lying between them.

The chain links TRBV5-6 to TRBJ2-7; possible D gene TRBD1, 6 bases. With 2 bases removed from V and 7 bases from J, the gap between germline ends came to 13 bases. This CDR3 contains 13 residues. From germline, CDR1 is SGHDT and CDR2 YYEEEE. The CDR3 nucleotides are TGTGCCAGCAGCTTCACTACAGGGTCAGAGCAGTACTTC. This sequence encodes CASSFTTGSEQYF.

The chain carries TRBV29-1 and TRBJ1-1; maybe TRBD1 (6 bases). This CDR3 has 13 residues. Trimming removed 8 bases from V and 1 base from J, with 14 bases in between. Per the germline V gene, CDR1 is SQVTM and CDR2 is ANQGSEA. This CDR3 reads CSSFRGANTEAFF. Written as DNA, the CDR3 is TGCAGCTCATTCAGGGGAGCGAACACTGAAGCTTTCTTT.

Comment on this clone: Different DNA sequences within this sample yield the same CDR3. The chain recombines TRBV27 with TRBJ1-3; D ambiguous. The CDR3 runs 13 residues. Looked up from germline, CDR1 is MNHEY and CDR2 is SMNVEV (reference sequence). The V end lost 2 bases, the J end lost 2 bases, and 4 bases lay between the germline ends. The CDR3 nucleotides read TGTGCCAGCAGTTTAAGGGCTGGAAACACCATATATTTT. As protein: CASSLRAGNTIYF.

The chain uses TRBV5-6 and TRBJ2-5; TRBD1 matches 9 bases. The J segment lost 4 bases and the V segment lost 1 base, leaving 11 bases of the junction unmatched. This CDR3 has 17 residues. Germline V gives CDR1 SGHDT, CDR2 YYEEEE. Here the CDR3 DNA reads TGTGCCAGCAGCTTGTTCGGGACAGGGATTGGTGGAGAGACCCAGTACTTC. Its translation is CASSLFGTGIGGETQYF.

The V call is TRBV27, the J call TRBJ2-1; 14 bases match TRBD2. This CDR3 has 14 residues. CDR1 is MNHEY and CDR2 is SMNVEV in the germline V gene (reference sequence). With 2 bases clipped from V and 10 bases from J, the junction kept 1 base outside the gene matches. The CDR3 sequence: CASSLGTSGREQFF. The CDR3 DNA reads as TGTGCCAGCAGTTTAGGGACTAGCGGGAGAGAGCAGTTCTTC.

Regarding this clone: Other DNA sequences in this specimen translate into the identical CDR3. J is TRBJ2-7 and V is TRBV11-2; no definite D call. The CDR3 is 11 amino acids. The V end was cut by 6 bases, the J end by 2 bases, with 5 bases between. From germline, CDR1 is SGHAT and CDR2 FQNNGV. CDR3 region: CASSLTYEQYF. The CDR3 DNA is TGTGCCAGCAGTCTCACCTACGAGCAGTACTTC.

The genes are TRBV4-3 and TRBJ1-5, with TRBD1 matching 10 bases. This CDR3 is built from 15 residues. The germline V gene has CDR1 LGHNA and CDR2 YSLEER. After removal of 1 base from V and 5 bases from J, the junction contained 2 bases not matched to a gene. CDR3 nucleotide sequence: TGCGCCAGCAGCCAAGGACAGGGGGCGGATCAGCCCCAGCATTTT. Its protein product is CASSQGQGADQPQHF.

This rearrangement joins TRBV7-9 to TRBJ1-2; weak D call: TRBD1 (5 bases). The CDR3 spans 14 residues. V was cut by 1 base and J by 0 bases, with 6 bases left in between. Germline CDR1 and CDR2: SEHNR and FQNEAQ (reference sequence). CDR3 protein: CASSLDRTNYGYTF. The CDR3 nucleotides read TGTGCCAGCAGCTTAGACAGGACTAACTATGGCTACACCTTC.

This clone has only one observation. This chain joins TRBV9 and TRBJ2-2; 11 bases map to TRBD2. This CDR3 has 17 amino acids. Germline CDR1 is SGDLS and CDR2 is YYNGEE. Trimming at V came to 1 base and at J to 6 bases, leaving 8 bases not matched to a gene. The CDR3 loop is CASSVHGLAGRSGELFF. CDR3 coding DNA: TGTGCCAGCAGCGTACATGGACTAGCGGGTCGTTCCGGGGAGCTGTTTTTT.

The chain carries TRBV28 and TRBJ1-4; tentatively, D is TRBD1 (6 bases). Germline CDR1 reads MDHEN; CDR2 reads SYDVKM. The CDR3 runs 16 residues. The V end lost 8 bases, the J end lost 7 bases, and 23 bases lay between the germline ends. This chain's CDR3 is CASHPNRAGVTEKLFF. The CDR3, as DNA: TGTGCCAGCCACCCCAACCGGGCAGGGGTCACTGAAAAACTGTTTTTT.

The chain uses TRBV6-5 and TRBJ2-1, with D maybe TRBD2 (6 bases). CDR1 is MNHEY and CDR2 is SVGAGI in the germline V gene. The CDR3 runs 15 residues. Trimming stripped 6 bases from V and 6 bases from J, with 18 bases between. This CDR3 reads CASSFPGAGGNEQFF. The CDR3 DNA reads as TGTGCCAGCAGCTTTCCGGGAGCTGGGGGCAATGAGCAGTTCTTC.

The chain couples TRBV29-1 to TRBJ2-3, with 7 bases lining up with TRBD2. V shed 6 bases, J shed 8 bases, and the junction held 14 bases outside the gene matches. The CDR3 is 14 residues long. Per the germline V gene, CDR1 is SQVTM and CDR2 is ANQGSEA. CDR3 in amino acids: CSVQAVVPGGTQYF. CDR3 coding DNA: TGCAGCGTCCAAGCGGTGGTACCGGGGGGTACGCAGTATTTT.

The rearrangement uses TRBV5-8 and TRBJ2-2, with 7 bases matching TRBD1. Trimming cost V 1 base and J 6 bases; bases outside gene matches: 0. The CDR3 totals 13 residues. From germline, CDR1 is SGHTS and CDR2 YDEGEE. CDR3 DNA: TGTGCCAGCAGCTTGACAGGGGCCGGGGAGCTGTTTTTT. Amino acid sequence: CASSLTGAGELFF. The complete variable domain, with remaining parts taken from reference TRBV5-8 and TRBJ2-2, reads EAGVTQSPTHLIKTRGQQATLRCSPISGHTSVYWYQQALGLGLQFLLWYDEGEERNRGNFPPRFSGRQFPNYSSELNVNALELEDSALYLCASSLTGAGELFFGEGSRLTVL.

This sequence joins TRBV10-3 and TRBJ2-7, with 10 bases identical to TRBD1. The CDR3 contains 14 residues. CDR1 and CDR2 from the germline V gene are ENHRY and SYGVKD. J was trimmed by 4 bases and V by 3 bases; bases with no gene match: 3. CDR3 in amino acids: CAISDGTGVYEQYF. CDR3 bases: TGTGCCATCAGTGACGGGACAGGGGTGTACGAGCAGTACTTC.

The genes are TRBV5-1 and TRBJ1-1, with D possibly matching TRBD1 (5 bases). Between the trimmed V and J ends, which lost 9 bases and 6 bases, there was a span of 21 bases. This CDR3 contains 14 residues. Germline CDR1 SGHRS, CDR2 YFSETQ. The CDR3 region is CATAPGWGEAEAFF. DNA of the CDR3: TGCGCCACTGCCCCAGGGTGGGGTGAGGCTGAAGCTTTCTTT.

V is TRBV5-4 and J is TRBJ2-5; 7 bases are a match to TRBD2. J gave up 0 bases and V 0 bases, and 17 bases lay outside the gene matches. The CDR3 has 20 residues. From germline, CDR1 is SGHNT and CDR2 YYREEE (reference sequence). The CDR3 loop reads CASSLAAGLASGLYQETQYF. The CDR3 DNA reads TGTGCCAGCAGCTTGGCCGCTGGCCTGGCTAGCGGCCTGTACCAAGAGACCCAGTACTTC.

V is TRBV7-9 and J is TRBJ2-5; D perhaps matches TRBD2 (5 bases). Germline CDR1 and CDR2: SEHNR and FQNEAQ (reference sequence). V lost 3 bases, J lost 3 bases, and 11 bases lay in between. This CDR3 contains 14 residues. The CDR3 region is CASSFPVGEETQYF. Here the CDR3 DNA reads TGTGCCAGCAGCTTCCCTGTCGGGGAAGAGACCCAGTACTTC.

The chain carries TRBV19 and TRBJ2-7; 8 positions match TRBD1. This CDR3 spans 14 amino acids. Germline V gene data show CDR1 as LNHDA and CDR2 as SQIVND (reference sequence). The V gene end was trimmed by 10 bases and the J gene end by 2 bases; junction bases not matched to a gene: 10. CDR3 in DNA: TGTGCCACCCGTGCCGGGACAGGCCCCTACGAGCAGTACTTC. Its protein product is CATRAGTGPYEQYF.

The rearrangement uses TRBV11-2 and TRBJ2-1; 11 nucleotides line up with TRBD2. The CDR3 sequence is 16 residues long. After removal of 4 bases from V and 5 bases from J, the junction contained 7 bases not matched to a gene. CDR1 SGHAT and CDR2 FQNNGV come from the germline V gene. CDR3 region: CASSSTIAGGNNEQFF. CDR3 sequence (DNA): TGTGCCAGCAGCTCCACTATAGCGGGAGGGAACAATGAGCAGTTCTTC. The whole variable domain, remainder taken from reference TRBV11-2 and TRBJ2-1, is EAGVAQSPRYKIIEKRQSVAFWCNPISGHATLYWYQQILGQGPKLLIQFQNNGVVDDSQLPKDRFSAERLKGVDSTLKIQPAKLEDSAVYLCASSSTIAGGNNEQFFGPGTRLTVL.

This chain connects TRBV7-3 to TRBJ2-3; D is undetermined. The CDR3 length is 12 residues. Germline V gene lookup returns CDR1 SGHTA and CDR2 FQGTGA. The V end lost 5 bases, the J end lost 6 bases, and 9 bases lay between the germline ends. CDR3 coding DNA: TGTGCCAGCAGCCCCCTTAGGGATACGCAGTATTTT. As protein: CASSPLRDTQYF.